This T cell receptor beta chain is drawn from a study of shared clonotypes between healthy human individuals (TCRdb year 2020). The study in broad terms: A couple of women and a few men aged 18 to 49 years were included in the cohort. For each donor, CD4 naive and CD4 memory were each given three plates, CD8 naive was given two plates, and CD8 memory was given one plate. To estimate repertoire size and how much clonotypes are shared between individuals, the study performed deep sequencing of blood TCR repertoires from a handful of healthy adults. Libraries were prepared and TCR repertoires were sequenced by different laboratories using diverse techniques, in order to increase sequencing depth and limit assay-specific biases. Each donor's leukapheresis produced roughly between roughly 0.85 and 10 billion PBMCs. The study at large found these results: Incomplete sequencing was indicated by rarefaction of sorted-subset datasets, despite the large sequencing depth. Based on pairwise subsampling, the degree of clonotype sharing among donors was expected to be affected by sequencing depth. Clonotypes shared by all four sorted-subset donors showed higher generation probabilities than non-shared clonotypes. Only blood was sampled, and tissue TCR repertoires likely differ from those in blood. Estimated clonotype richness was generally larger for naive than for memory subsets. The small number of donors limited the genetic and exposure-history diversity represented. Sharing across several donors was observed for about 5% of naive CD4, over 3% of naive CD8, 2% to 2.5% of memory CD4, and around 0.4% of memory CD8 clonotypes.

Healthy HIV-negative adults with no recently reported acute infections or vaccinations were included as donors. Only Caucasian adults living in Nashville, Tennessee, USA were represented among the donors. Magnetic negative selection was used to enrich CD4+ T cells, after which naive cells were positively selected on CD45RA and the negative fraction became the memory subset. After blood collection by leukapheresis, PBMCs were isolated using Ficoll-Histopaque density gradient centrifugation and then cryopreserved in the vapor phase of liquid nitrogen. Purity and quantity of every magnetically sorted T cell population were checked by analytical flow cytometry. Genomic DNA was isolated from every sorted fraction and measured by UV absorbance on a Nanodrop 2000c. TCR CDR3 regions were amplified from genomic DNA by multiplex PCR using the deep immunoSEQ assay. Extracted genomic DNA from each cell subset was spread evenly across all wells of several immunoSEQ 96-well plates, with each plate serving as a replicate. Each replicate PCR for sorted subsets received roughly 200 ng genomic DNA, equal to around 32,000 T cell genomes. The purified libraries were quantified using a Qubit 3.0 fluorometer, sized with a Bioanalyzer 2100, and then quantified again using the KAPA Library Quantification kit. A separate single-read 150-cycle Illumina NextSeq 550 flow cell was used to sequence each immunoSEQ 96-well plate. Under the source paper's analysis protocol: Because only junctional sequences without quality scores were contained in the immunoSEQ output, filtering matching that applied to full-length reads could not be performed. Sequences were annotated with PyIR, a Python wrapper for IgBLAST v1.9, and V/J genes and CDR3 were assigned using IMGT germline references. Any read was removed if the V/J assignment was weak (E-value above 1e-6), the CDR3 was missing, or the read contained stop codons, out-of-frame junctions, or ambiguous translated residues. V3J clonotypes were defined as sequences sharing an identical inferred V gene, J gene, and CDR3 amino acid sequence. Percentage overlap between repertoires was computed as shared unique clonotypes divided by the size of the smaller repertoire. RTK rarefaction, the Chao1 estimator, and Recon v2.1 estimates of unobserved clonotypes were used to assess repertoire richness. OLGA was used to compute generation probabilities for all TCRbeta clonotypes that the gDNA method yielded from four donors. Imported from immuneACCESS, the table was reduced by TCRdb to in-frame sequences with V and J called. These copies leave out some clones; in studies compared against another copy, an unresolved V gene accounts for under half, and the cause of the remainder is not known. V and J calls plus clone size are reproduced from that table; the DNA served to infer D and trimming. Present in this sample are under 1,100,000 clones, approximately 78% of which were seen just once. The ten largest clonotypes hold roughly 0.61% of the sample.

To note about this clone: What antigen it recognizes has not been identified. No per-base quality is available; no much larger clone lies one base away.

Inclusive of the bounding cysteine and phenylalanine, the CDR3 is 9 residues long. This entry keeps only the CDR3 DNA: 27 bases, framed from base 1. Trimming removed 6 bases from V and 4 bases from J, leaving 2 bases between the germline ends. CDR1 and CDR2 are drawn from the germline V gene (reference sequence): DFQATT, SNEGSKA. The material sequenced was memory CD4+ T cells from PBMCs. This sample's cell subset or site label indicates: CD45RA-negative fraction. This receptor chain uses TRBV20-1 and TRBJ2-3; no D gene is confidently identified. The sequence was collected from a man between 18 and 35 years old in good health. Some clones in this sample may be carry-over from other donors' samples. In nucleotide form, the sequence is TGCAGTGCAGCAGATACGCAGTATTTT. Its coded protein is CSAADTQYF.